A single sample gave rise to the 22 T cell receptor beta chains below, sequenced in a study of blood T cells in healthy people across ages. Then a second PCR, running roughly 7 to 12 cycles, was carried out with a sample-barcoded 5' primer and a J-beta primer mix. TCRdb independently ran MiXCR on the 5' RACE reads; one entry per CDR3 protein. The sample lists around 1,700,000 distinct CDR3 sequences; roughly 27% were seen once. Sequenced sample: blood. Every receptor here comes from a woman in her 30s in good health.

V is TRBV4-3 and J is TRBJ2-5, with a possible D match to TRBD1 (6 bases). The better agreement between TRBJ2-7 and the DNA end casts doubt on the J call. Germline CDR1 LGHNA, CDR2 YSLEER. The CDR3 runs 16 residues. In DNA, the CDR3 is TGCGCCAGCAGCCAATTCCTGGACAGTGGGGAACCCGAGCAGTACTTC. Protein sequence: CASSQFLDSGEPEQYF.

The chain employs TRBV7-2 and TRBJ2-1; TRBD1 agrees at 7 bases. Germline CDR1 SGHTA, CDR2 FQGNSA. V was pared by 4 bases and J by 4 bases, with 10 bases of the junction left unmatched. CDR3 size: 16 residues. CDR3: CASSSPRQGSYNEQFF. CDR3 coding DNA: TGTGCCAGCAGCTCCCCTCGACAGGGTTCGTACAATGAGCAGTTCTTC.

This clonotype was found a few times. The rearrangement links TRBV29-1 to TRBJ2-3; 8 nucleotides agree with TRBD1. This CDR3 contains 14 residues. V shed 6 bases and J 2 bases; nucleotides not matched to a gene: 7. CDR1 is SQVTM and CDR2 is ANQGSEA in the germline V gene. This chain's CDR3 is CSVDRGDLTDTQYF. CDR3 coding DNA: TGCAGCGTAGACAGGGGAGACCTCACAGATACGCAGTATTTT.

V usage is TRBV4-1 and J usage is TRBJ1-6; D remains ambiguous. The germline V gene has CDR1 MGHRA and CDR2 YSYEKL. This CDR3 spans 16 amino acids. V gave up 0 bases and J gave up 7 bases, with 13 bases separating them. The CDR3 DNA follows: TGCGCCAGCAGCCAAGAGGAAGGGCAGAGAAATTCACCCCTCCACTTT. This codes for CASSQEEGQRNSPLHF.

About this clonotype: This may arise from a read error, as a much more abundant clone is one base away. The CDR3 DNA is TGTGCCATCGGCGAATACGCCGGTTACGAGCAGTACTTC. It translates to CAIGEYAGYEQYF. The rearrangement joins TRBV10-3 to TRBJ2-7; D gene unclear. The V gene lost 8 bases and the J gene lost 4 bases, with 15 bases spanning the gap. The CDR3 totals 13 residues. Germline loops: CDR1 ENHRY, CDR2 SYGVKD.

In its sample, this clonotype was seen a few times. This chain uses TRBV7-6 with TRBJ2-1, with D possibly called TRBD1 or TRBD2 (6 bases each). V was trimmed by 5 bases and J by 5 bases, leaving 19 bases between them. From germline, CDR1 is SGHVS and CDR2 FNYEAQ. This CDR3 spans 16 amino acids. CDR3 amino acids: CASSVGGAGHHNEQFF. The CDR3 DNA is TGTGCCAGCAGCGTAGGAGGGGCGGGACATCACAATGAGCAGTTCTTC.

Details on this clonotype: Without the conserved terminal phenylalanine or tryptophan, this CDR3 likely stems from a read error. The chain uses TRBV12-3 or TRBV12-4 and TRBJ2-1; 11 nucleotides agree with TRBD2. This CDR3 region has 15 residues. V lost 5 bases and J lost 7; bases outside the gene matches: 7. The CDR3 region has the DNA TGTGCCAGCAGTCCCATAGCGGGGGGGGGAAATGAGCAGTTCGTC. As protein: CASSPIAGGGNEQFV.

The CDR3 DNA reads as TGTGCCAGCAGCATATTTACGGGTTCCCCCTCCGAGCAGTACTTC. This encodes CASSIFTGSPSEQYF. The chain links TRBV7-9 to TRBJ2-5; D remains ambiguous. The DNA end is a closer match to TRBJ2-7, so the J assignment may be wrong. The CDR3 is 15 amino acids. Germline assignment: CDR1 SEHNR and CDR2 FQNEAQ (reference sequence).

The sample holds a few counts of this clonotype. The CDR3 DNA is TGTGCCAGCAGCTTAGCAGGGTCCCCATCCTACGAGCAGTACTTC. This translates into CASSLAGSPSYEQYF. This chain joins TRBV7-2 and TRBJ2-7; D remains ambiguous. Germline V CDR1 and CDR2: SGHTA, FQGNSA. Deletions cut 0 bases from V and 1 base from J, with 10 bases between. The length of the CDR3 is 15 residues.

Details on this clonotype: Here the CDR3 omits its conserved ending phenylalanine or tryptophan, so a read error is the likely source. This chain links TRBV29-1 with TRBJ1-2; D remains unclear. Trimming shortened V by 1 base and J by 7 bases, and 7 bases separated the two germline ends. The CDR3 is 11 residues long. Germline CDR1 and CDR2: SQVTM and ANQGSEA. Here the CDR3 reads CSVEAPAGYTC. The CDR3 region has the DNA TGCAGCGTTGAAGCCCCGGCTGGCTACACCTGC.

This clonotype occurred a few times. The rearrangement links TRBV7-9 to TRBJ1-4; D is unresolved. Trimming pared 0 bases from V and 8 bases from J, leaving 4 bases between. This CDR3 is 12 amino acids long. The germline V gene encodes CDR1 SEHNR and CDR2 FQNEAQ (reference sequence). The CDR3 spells CASSLAAEKLFF. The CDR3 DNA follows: TGTGCCAGCAGCTTAGCGGCGGAAAAACTGTTTTTT.

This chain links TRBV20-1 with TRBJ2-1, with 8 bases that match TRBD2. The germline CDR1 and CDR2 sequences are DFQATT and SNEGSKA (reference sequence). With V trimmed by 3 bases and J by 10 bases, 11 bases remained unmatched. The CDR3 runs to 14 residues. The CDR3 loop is CSASPIGSGNEQFF. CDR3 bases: TGCAGTGCTAGTCCCATCGGTAGCGGGAACGAGCAGTTCTTC.

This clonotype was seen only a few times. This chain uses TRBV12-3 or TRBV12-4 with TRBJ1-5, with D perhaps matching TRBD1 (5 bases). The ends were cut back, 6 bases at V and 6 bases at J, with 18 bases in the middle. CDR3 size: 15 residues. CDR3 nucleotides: TGTGCCAGCAGCCAGAGCGGGGACCGTAGTCAGCCCCAGCATTTT. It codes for CASSQSGDRSQPQHF.

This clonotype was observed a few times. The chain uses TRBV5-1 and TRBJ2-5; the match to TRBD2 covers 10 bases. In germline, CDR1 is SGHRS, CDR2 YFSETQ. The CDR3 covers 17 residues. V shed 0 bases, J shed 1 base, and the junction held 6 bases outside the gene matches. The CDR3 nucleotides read TGCGCCAGCAGCTTGGTGCTAGCGGGGGATTTCCAAGAGACCCAGTACTTC. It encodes CASSLVLAGDFQETQYF.

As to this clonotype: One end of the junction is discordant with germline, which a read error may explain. The CDR3 region has the DNA TGTACCAGCAGCCAAGGGGGGGAAATCCCCTACAATGAGCAGTTCTTC. It codes for CTSSQGGEIPYNEQFF. This rearrangement joins TRBV14 to TRBJ2-1; D perhaps matches TRBD2 (7 bases). CDR3 length: 16 residues. Germline CDR1 is SGHDN and CDR2 is FVKESK.

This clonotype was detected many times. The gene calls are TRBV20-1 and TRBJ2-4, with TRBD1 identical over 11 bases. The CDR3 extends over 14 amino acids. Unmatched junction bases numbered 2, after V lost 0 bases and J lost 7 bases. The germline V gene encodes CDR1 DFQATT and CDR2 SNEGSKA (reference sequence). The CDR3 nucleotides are TGCAGTGCTAGAGATGGACAGGGGGCCAACATTCAGTACTTC. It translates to CSARDGQGANIQYF.

CDR3 sequence: CASSLYRQAYEQYF. For the CDR3, the DNA is TGTGCCAGCAGTTTATATAGGCAGGCCTACGAGCAGTACTTC. The chain carries TRBV27 and TRBJ2-7, with D uncertain. The CDR3 sequence is 14 residues long. The germline CDR1 and CDR2 sequences are MNHEY and SMNVEV (reference sequence). V was pared by 1 base and J by 2 bases, with 9 bases between.

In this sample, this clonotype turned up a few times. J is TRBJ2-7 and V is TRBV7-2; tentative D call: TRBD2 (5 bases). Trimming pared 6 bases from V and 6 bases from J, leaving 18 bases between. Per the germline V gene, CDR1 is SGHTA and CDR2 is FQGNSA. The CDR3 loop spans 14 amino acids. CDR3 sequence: CASRSVGEVGEQYF. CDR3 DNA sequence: TGTGCCAGCAGATCAGTGGGAGAGGTGGGCGAGCAGTACTTC.

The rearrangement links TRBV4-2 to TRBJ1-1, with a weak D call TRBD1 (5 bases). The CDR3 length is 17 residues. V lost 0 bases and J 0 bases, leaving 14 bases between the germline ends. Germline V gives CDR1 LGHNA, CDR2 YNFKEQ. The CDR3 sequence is CASSQDKGPYVNTEAFF. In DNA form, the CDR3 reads TGTGCCAGCAGCCAAGATAAGGGGCCATACGTGAACACTGAAGCTTTCTTT.

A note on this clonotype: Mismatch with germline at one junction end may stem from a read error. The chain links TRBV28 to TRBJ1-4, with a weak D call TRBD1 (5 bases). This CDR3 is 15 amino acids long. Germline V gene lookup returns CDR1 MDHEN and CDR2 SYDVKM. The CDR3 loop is CASIFNGAAEERLFF. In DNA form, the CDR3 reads TGTGCCAGCATCTTCAACGGGGCCGCGGAGGAAAGACTGTTTTTT.

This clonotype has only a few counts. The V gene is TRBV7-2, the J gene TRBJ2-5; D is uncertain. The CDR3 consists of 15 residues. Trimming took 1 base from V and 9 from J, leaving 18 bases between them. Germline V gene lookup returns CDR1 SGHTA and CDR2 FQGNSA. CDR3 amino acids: CASSLGSGTSTAQYF. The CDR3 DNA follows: TGTGCCAGCAGCTTAGGATCGGGTACCTCAACGGCCCAGTACTTC. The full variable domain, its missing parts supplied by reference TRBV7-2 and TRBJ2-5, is GAGVSQSPSNKVTEKGKDVELRCDPISGHTALYWYRQSLGQGLEFLIYFQGNSAPDKSGLPSDRFSAERTGGSVSTLTIQRTQQEDSAVYLCASSLGSGTSTAQYFGPGTRLLVL.

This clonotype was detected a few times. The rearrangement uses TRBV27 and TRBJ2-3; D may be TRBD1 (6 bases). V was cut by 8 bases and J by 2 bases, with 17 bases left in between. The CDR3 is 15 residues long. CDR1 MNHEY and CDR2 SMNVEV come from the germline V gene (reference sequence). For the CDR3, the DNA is TGTGCCAGCCACCGCGTGGGGGCACCCACAGATACGCAGTATTTT. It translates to CASHRVGAPTDTQYF.